This T cell receptor beta chain was documented in a study of cytomegalovirus exposure and HLA in healthy donors. General study findings and limits: Analysis was carried out at a later point, and it linked a missense DCLRE1C variant to TCR beta V- and J-gene trimming. CMV serostatus was the only immune exposure information that was available. The study designated 150 to 200 TCR beta chains cytomegalovirus-associated. Another analysis was done later, and it associated 16,951 TCR beta sequences with HLA alleles at 0.05 false discovery rate.

Researchers ran the PCR with 60 Vbeta and 13 Jbeta primers. Libraries were prepared by immunoSEQ multiplex PCR; TCRdb keeps only in-frame clonotypes and omits some of them. The sample yields 90,000 to 100,000 clones, approximately 76% seen once. V lost 3 bases, J lost 6 bases, and 15 bases lay in between. The CDR3 has 14 residues. Germline-derived CDR1 and CDR2 are SQVTM and ANQGSEA. With respect to this clone: Its antigen is as yet unknown.

The source is a man aged 40-55 years in good health and CMV-seropositive. The chain recombines TRBV29-1 with TRBJ2-1, with unresolved D. The sample was PBMCs. Written as DNA, the CDR3 is TGCAGCGTTGATGGAGTCAGCCTTTCCAATGAGCAGTTCTTC. Its translation: CSVDGVSLSNEQFF.